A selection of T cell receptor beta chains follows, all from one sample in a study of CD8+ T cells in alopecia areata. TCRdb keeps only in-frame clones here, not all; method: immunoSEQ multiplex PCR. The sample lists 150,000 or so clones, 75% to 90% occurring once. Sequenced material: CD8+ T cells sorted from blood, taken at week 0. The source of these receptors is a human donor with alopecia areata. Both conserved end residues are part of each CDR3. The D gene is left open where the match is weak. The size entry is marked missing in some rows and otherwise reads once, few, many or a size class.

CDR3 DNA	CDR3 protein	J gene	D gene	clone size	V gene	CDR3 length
TGTGCCAGCAGCTTGGGGACGGTCTCCTACGAGCAGTACTTC	CASSLGTVSYEQYF	TRBJ2-7	-	-	TRBV7-9	14
TGTGCCAGCAGCCCGCGACAGGGGGCGGGAGCTTTCTTT	CASSPRQGAGAFF	TRBJ1-1	TRBD1	-	TRBV5-6	13
TGTGCCAGCAGCTTAGCTCAAGGTGTCAACACCGGGGAGCTGTTTTTT	CASSLAQGVNTGELFF	TRBJ2-2	-	few	TRBV7-9	16
TGTGCCAGCAGTTACGGTGGTGTAGATACGCAGTATTTT	CASSYGGVDTQYF	TRBJ2-3	-	-	TRBV6-5	13
TGCAGCGTTGTCACCGGGACATCGAGCTCCTACGAGCAGTACTTC	CSVVTGTSSSYEQYF	TRBJ2-7	-	-	TRBV29-1	15
TGTGCCAGCAGTTACGGAACAGGGAGGACCTACAATGAGCAGTTCTTC	CASSYGTGRTYNEQFF	TRBJ2-1	-	-	TRBV6-5	16
TGTGCCAGCAGTGTAGAGCGGGGGACCTACAATGAGCAGTTCTTC	CASSVERGTYNEQFF	TRBJ2-1	TRBD2	once	TRBV6-1	15
TGTGCCAGCCCGCTCCGGGACGGGTACAATGAGCAGTTCTTC	CASPLRDGYNEQFF	TRBJ2-1	-	-	TRBV2	14
TGTGCCTGCGGAGGGTTGGACCAGCCCCAGCATTTT	CACGGLDQPQHF	TRBJ1-5	-	-	TRBV6-1	12
TGTGCCAGCAGCTTTCGCGGCTCCTACAATGAGCAGTTCTTC	CASSFRGSYNEQFF	TRBJ2-1	-	-	TRBV7-8	14
TGTGCCAGCAGCCAACCCATTGGCCCTCACAGGGGGCGCGAGCAGTACTTC	CASSQPIGPHRGREQYF	TRBJ2-7	TRBD1	-	TRBV4-2	17
TGTGCCAGCAGCCAGACGGCGGGGGGGCCTCGCAATGAGCAGTTCTTC	CASSQTAGGPRNEQFF	TRBJ2-1	TRBD2	-	TRBV14	16
TGTGCCAGCAGTGAATCCGGGACGGCCATCGGGCAGTACTTC	CASSESGTAIGQYF	TRBJ2-7	-	-	TRBV6-1	14
TGCAGCGTTGTGGATAACTATGGCTACACCTTC	CSVVDNYGYTF	TRBJ1-2	-	-	TRBV29-1	11
TGCAGCGTCCTACCTTACAATGAGCAGTTCTTC	CSVLPYNEQFF	TRBJ2-1	-	-	TRBV29-1	11
TGTGCCAGCAGCTCCCCTTCGGTTGGCAGCTACAATGAGCAGTTCTTC	CASSSPSVGSYNEQFF	TRBJ2-1	-	-	TRBV7-8	16
TGTGCCAGCAGTTTAACGTCCTCCTACGAGCAGTACTTC	CASSLTSSYEQYF	TRBJ2-7	-	-	TRBV27	13
TGTGCCAGCAGCTTGGGACTTCTCTCCTACAATGAGCAGTTCTTC	CASSLGLLSYNEQFF	TRBJ2-1	-	-	TRBV11-2	15
TGTGCCAGCAGCTCAACCCGGTGGGTTTACAATGAGCAGTTCTTC	CASSSTRWVYNEQFF	TRBJ2-1	-	-	TRBV5-5	15
TGCAGCGTTGAACACGGTACTAGCGGGGGGGCCTACGAGCAGTACTTC	CSVEHGTSGGAYEQYF	TRBJ2-7	TRBD2	-	TRBV29-1	16
TGCGCCAGCAGCTTTAGCGGAATAGCCAAAAACATTCAGTACTTC	CASSFSGIAKNIQYF	TRBJ2-4	-	-	TRBV5-1	15
TGTGCCAGCAGTTACTCCCACCTTGGCGAGCAGTACTTC	CASSYSHLGEQYF	TRBJ2-7	-	-	TRBV6-5	13
TGTGCCAGCAGTCCCGGACTCCCCGAGGCGACAGATACGCAGTATTTT	CASSPGLPEATDTQYF	TRBJ2-3	-	-	TRBV27	16
TGTGCCAGCAGTCCTATCGACAGGGCGGACACTGAAGCTTTCTTT	CASSPIDRADTEAFF	TRBJ1-1	TRBD1	-	TRBV27	15
TGCGCCAGCAGTCCCGACAGGAATAATGGCTACACCTTC	CASSPDRNNGYTF	TRBJ1-2	-	-	TRBV5-1	13
TGTGCCAGCACCCACAGGGGCAGGGACACTGAAGCTTTCTTT	CASTHRGRDTEAFF	TRBJ1-1	TRBD1	-	TRBV27	14
TGTGCCAGCAGCTTAGCTCCCCTAGCGGGGTCAACAGATACGCAGTATTTT	CASSLAPLAGSTDTQYF	TRBJ2-3	TRBD2	-	TRBV7-9	17
TGTGCCAGCAGTGGGGAGCTAGCTGACACCGGGGAGCTGTTTTTT	CASSGELADTGELFF	TRBJ2-2	-	-	TRBV2	15
TGTGCCAGCAGCCCTCTCCGGGAGCTGTTTTTT	CASSPLRELFF	TRBJ2-2	-	-	TRBV6-1	11
TGTGCCAGCAGCTTATTAACACAGGCTTTCTTT	CASSLLTQAFF	TRBJ1-1	-	once	TRBV7-2	11
TGTGCCAGCAGTCAAGGGGGGATGAACACTGAAGCTTTCTTT	CASSQGGMNTEAFF	TRBJ1-1	-	once	TRBV6-5	14
TGTGCCAGTAGTTTACGACTAGCGGGCTCCTACAATGAGCAGTTCTTC	CASSLRLAGSYNEQFF	TRBJ2-1	TRBD2	-	TRBV19	16
TGTGCCAGCAGCTTATCCGGGGGGCACATGAACACTGAAGCTTTCTTT	CASSLSGGHMNTEAFF	TRBJ1-1	-	-	TRBV7-9	16
TGTGCCAGCAGCCAGACATCCGGGACAGCGAACTATGGCTACACCTTC	CASSQTSGTANYGYTF	TRBJ1-2	TRBD1	-	TRBV11-2	16
TGTGCCAGCAGTTACACCCAGGCGACTGAAGCTTTCTTT	CASSYTQATEAFF	TRBJ1-1	-	-	TRBV6-6	13
TGTGCCAGCAGCTCGGGACTAGCGGGGGACGGGTACGAGCAGTACTTC	CASSSGLAGDGYEQYF	TRBJ2-7	TRBD2	-	TRBV13	16
TGTGCCAGCAGCGCCCTTAGCGGCGCCACAGATACGCAGTATTTT	CASSALSGATDTQYF	TRBJ2-3	-	once	TRBV7-6	15
TGTGCCAGCAGCTTAGACCAGGGGGCTAGTGGGAACACTGAAGCTTTCTTT	CASSLDQGASGNTEAFF	TRBJ1-1	TRBD1	-	TRBV11-2	17
TGTGCCAGCAGCTCGACAGGGTTTGAGCCTGGGAGCTCCTACAATGAGCAGTTCTTC	CASSSTGFEPGSSYNEQFF	TRBJ2-1	TRBD1	-	TRBV5-6	19
TGTGCCAGCAGCTTCGGGACAGGGGGCTACGAGCAGTACTTC	CASSFGTGGYEQYF	TRBJ2-7	TRBD1	-	TRBV7-8	14
TGTGCCAGCAGGGGAGACAGCGGGAGGGCCCGGGAGACCCAGTACTTC	CASRGDSGRARETQYF	TRBJ2-5	TRBD2	-	TRBV7-9	16
TGTGCCAGCAGCCTCAATTTCAGGGTTAACACCGGGGAGCTGTTTTTT	CASSLNFRVNTGELFF	TRBJ2-2	-	-	TRBV6-6	16
TGCGCCAGCAGATCCGGGACTGGGAACACCGGGGAGCTGTTTTTT	CASRSGTGNTGELFF	TRBJ2-2	-	-	TRBV4-1	15
TGTGCCAGCAGTCGAGGGGTCAGCCTAGATACGCAGTATTTT	CASSRGVSLDTQYF	TRBJ2-3	-	-	TRBV27	14
TGTGCCAGCAGCTCCTCTAGCAGGACCGGGGAGCTGTTTTTT	CASSSSSRTGELFF	TRBJ2-2	-	-	TRBV7-9	14
TGTGCCAGTAGTCCGACAGGGGGGTCCTATGGCTACACCTTC	CASSPTGGSYGYTF	TRBJ1-2	TRBD1	-	TRBV19	14
TGTGCCAGCTCACCACCGGAGGCCCTGGTAGGGGAGCAGTACTTC	CASSPPEALVGEQYF	TRBJ2-7	-	-	TRBV18	15
TGTGCCAGCAGCTTAGGGACCTACGAGCAGTACTTC	CASSLGTYEQYF	TRBJ2-7	-	-	TRBV7-9	12
TGTGCCAGCTCACCGGGGACAGGGGCTTACGAGCAGTACTTC	CASSPGTGAYEQYF	TRBJ2-7	TRBD1	-	TRBV18	14
TGTGCCAGCAGTTTATCAGGGACCCAAGATTCACCCCTCCACTTT	CASSLSGTQDSPLHF	TRBJ1-6	-	-	TRBV27	15
TGCAGCGTTGAAAACCTCAACACCGGGGAGCTGTTTTTT	CSVENLNTGELFF	TRBJ2-2	-	-	TRBV29-1	13
TGTGCCAGCAGCTTACGGCGGGGACTCTACTCCTACGAGCAGTACTTC	CASSLRRGLYSYEQYF	TRBJ2-7	-	once	TRBV7-8	16
TGTGCCAGCAGCGTCGGGACAGCTGGCTACACCTTC	CASSVGTAGYTF	TRBJ1-2	TRBD1	-	TRBV7-2	12